One and the same sample provided the 12 T cell receptor beta chains below, sequenced in a study of cytomegalovirus exposure and HLA in healthy donors. Vbeta (60) and Jbeta (13) primers were used in the PCR. This table comes from immunoSEQ multiplex PCR, and its TCRdb copy is limited to in-frame clones, with some not included. The sample has tens of thousands of clones, almost 85% seen once. Sequenced sample: PBMCs. These receptors were taken from a man aged 45-65 years in good health and CMV-seronegative.

This clone showed up just once. The CDR3 nucleotides read TGTGCCAGCAGCTTAAGAGCAGGGGGAAACACTGAAGCTTTCTTT. This encodes CASSLRAGGNTEAFF. J is TRBJ1-1 and V is TRBV7-3, with TRBD1 matching over 7 bases. The CDR3 consists of 15 residues. CDR1 and CDR2 (germline): SGHTA, FQGTGA. Trimming at V came to 1 base and at J to 2 bases, leaving 4 bases not matched to a gene.

V and J are TRBV6-5 and TRBJ1-5, with unresolved D. Germline CDR1 MNHEY, CDR2 SVGAGI. The V gene lost 2 bases and the J gene lost 6 bases, with 5 bases spanning the gap. The CDR3 runs 12 residues. The CDR3 is CASSYAGQPQHF. Here the CDR3 DNA reads TGTGCCAGCAGTTACGCGGGTCAGCCCCAGCATTTT.

The genes are TRBV29-1 and TRBJ2-3; D might be TRBD2 (7 bases). Germline assignment: CDR1 SQVTM and CDR2 ANQGSEA. The V and J ends lost 4 bases and 4 bases respectively, with 9 bases between them. The CDR3 length is 12 residues. The CDR3 DNA sequence: TGCAGCGTTGCGGGGGGCCCAGATACGCAGTATTTT. Translating gives CSVAGGPDTQYF.

V gene TRBV6-5 combines with J gene TRBJ2-2, with 7 bases aligning to TRBD1. The CDR3 runs 16 residues. The germline gives CDR1 MNHEY, CDR2 SVGAGI. V lost 4 bases and J lost 4; bases outside the gene matches: 9. The CDR3 loop is CASSSPRQGPTGELFF. The CDR3 DNA sequence: TGTGCCAGCAGTTCTCCGCGACAGGGCCCCACCGGGGAGCTGTTTTTT.

For the CDR3, the DNA is TGTGCCAGCAGTGCCCGGGGTCCGAACGGGGAGCTGTTTTTT. Amino acid sequence: CASSARGPNGELFF. This chain joins TRBV6-1 and TRBJ2-2, with TRBD2 as a possible D gene (5 bases). V shed 4 bases and J shed 7 bases, with 13 bases lying between them. The CDR3 loop spans 14 amino acids. Looked up from germline, CDR1 is MNHNS and CDR2 is SASEGT.

The chain couples TRBV6-1 to TRBJ1-6; maybe TRBD1 (6 bases). Trimming took off 3 bases at V and 4 bases at J, with 19 bases between the two ends. CDR1 and CDR2 (germline): MNHNS, SASEGT. The CDR3 is made up of 18 amino acids. This CDR3 reads CASSESGVGRGYNSPLHF. The CDR3 DNA follows: TGTGCCAGCAGTGAGTCTGGAGTGGGCAGGGGATATAATTCACCCCTCCACTTT.

The chain joins TRBV18 to TRBJ2-1; possibly TRBD1 for D (6 bases). The V gene lost 0 bases and the J gene lost 7 bases, with 13 bases spanning the gap. There are 15 residues in the CDR3. Germline V gives CDR1 KGHSH, CDR2 LQKENI. The CDR3 sequence is CASSPPFQGLNEQFF. CDR3 nucleotide sequence: TGTGCCAGCTCACCACCCTTCCAGGGGTTGAATGAGCAGTTCTTC. Complete variable domain (other parts from reference TRBV18 and TRBJ2-1): NAGVMQNPRHLVRRRGQEARLRCSPMKGHSHVYWYRQLPEEGLKFMVYLQKENIIDESGMPKERFSAEFPKEGPSILRIQQVVRGDSAAYFCASSPPFQGLNEQFFGPGTRLTVL.

The rearrangement joins TRBV6-4 to TRBJ2-1; 15 nucleotides line up with TRBD2. Unmatched junction bases numbered 8, after V lost 5 bases and J lost 0 bases. This CDR3 comprises 19 residues. The V gene's germline CDR1 is MRHNA and CDR2 SNTAGT. CDR3: CASSRTGTSGGSSYNEQFF. As DNA, the CDR3 is TGTGCCAGCAGTCGCACCGGGACTAGCGGGGGGAGCTCCTACAATGAGCAGTTCTTC.

CDR3 loop: CASSLASGVAGELFF. DNA of the CDR3: TGCGCCAGCAGCTTGGCATCCGGGGTGGCCGGGGAGCTGTTTTTT. This rearrangement joins TRBV5-1 to TRBJ2-2; tentatively, D is TRBD2 (5 bases). The CDR3 sequence is 15 residues long. Trimming pared 0 bases from V and 6 bases from J, leaving 12 bases between. Germline V gene sequence: CDR1 SGHRS, CDR2 YFSETQ.

This chain uses TRBV5-1 with TRBJ2-3; 9 nucleotides line up with TRBD1. Germline CDR1 reads SGHRS; CDR2 reads YFSETQ. The V gene end was trimmed by 4 bases and the J gene end by 8 bases; junction bases not matched to a gene: 20. The CDR3 covers 18 residues. The chain's CDR3 is CASSPMGDRGQGSRTQYF. CDR3 in DNA: TGCGCCAGCAGCCCTATGGGGGACCGGGGACAGGGCTCCCGTACGCAGTATTTT.

This clone was picked up one time. The CDR3 loop reads CASSAGPGSNYGYTF. In nucleotides, the CDR3 is TGTGCCAGCAGCGCGGGTCCGGGCAGTAACTATGGCTACACCTTC. This sequence joins TRBV5-6 and TRBJ1-2; D uncertain. Germline assignment: CDR1 SGHDT and CDR2 YYEEEE. Trimming cost V 4 bases and J 1 base, with 14 bases left between them. CDR3 length: 15 amino acids.

The chain employs TRBV6-6 and TRBJ1-4; 7 positions match TRBD1. The CDR3 contains 14 residues. V trimming: 2 bases; J trimming: 8 bases; junction bases outside the gene matches: 5. Looked up from germline, CDR1 is MNHNY and CDR2 is SVGAGI (reference sequence). The CDR3 region has the DNA TGTGCCAGCAGTTACGATGGACAGGCGGAAAAACTGTTTTTT. Translating gives CASSYDGQAEKLFF.